The present TCR beta chain was sequenced within a study of blood T cell repertoires in COVID-19. Germline V lookup: CDR1 LNHDA, CDR2 SQIVND (reference sequence). Unmatched junction bases numbered 10, after V lost 5 bases and J lost 0 bases. This CDR3 is 19 amino acids long. Sequencing used immunoSEQ multiplex PCR; TCRdb keeps in-frame clones, though not all of them. The sample contains 110,000 to 150,000 clones, 80% of which appear only once. Input material: peripheral blood. The TCR originated in a woman aged 45-65 years with acute or convalescent COVID-19. The V gene is TRBV19, the J gene TRBJ2-6, with 10 bases matching TRBD1. The CDR3 loop reads CASSLQTGGKASGANVLTF. The CDR3 bases are TGTGCCAGTAGTCTCCAGACAGGGGGCAAGGCCTCTGGGGCCAACGTCCTGACTTTC. The complete variable domain, with remaining parts taken from reference TRBV19 and TRBJ2-6, reads DGGITQSPKYLFRKEGQNVTLSCEQNLNHDAMYWYRQDPGQGLRLIYYSQIVNDFQKGDIAEGYSVSREKKESFPLTVTSAQKNPTAFYLCASSLQTGGKASGANVLTFGAGSRLTVL.